Sequencing of this TCR beta chain was carried out in a study of PD-1 blockade in classical Hodgkin lymphoma. In regard to this clone: The antigen is unknown.

The table came from immunoSEQ multiplex PCR; TCRdb's copy has only in-frame clones and leaves some out. The sample holds 120,000 to 150,000 clones; around 84% are singletons and the top ten take roughly 9.2%. Each patient's relapse followed autologous stem cell transplantation, and brentuximab vedotin exposure varied. Under best response, outcomes were complete response, partial response or progressive disease. General study results and limits: Compared with healthy donors, newly diagnosed patients reportedly showed lower baseline TCR diversity. Still unresolved is the cause of the repertoire differences, which may be disease activity or prior therapy. Nivolumab starters within 1 year of ASCT were excluded.

Germline loops: CDR1 MNHEY, CDR2 SVGAGI. Trimming stripped 1 base from V and 0 bases from J, with 8 bases between. The CDR3 has 15 residues. Sequencing used peripheral blood mononuclear cells (PBMCs), obtained before the second cycle of nivolumab. The V gene is TRBV6-5, the J gene TRBJ2-3, with D possibly being TRBD1 (5 bases). The receptor's source is a human donor with classical Hodgkin lymphoma. The CDR3 nucleotides are TGTGCCAGCAGTTACTTCAGGGCTAGCACAGATACGCAGTATTTT. Residues: CASSYFRASTDTQYF.